This entry describes one TCR beta chain. Germline values: CDR1 SGHRS, CDR2 YFSETQ. Germline trimming cut 4 bases from V and 5 bases from J; bases unmatched to any gene: 11. The CDR3 has 15 residues. The record originates from a study of blood T cell repertoires in COVID-19. Whole-study context: The study drew acute and convalescent COVID-19 samples from the United States, Italy and Spain.

Assay: immunoSEQ multiplex PCR; the TCRdb copy retains only in-frame clones and omits some. The sample has 95,000 to 150,000 clones, 65% to 90% seen once. The material sequenced was peripheral blood. The chain carries TRBV5-1 and TRBJ1-1; 7 nucleotides align to TRBD1. This TCR was sampled from an elderly woman with acute or convalescent COVID-19. The CDR3 reads CASSLDRYGVTEAFF. In nucleotides, the CDR3 is TGCGCCAGCAGCCTGGACAGGTATGGGGTAACTGAAGCTTTCTTT. Full variable domain (outside the CDR3, taken from reference TRBV5-1 and TRBJ1-1): KAGVTQTPRYLIKTRGQQVTLSCSPISGHRSVSWYQQTPGQGLQFLFEYFSETQRNKGNFPGRFSGRQFSNSRSEMNVSTLELGDSALYLCASSLDRYGVTEAFFGQGTRLTVV.